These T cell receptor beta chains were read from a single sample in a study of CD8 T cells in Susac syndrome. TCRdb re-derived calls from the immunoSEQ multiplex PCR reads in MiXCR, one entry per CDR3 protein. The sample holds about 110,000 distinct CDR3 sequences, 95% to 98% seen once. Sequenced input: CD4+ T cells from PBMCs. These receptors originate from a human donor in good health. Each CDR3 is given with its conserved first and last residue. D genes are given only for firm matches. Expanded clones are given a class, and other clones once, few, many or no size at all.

CDR3 protein: CASSQDLGTFSWELFF
CDR3 DNA: TGCGCCAGCAGCCAAGATCTGGGGACGTTCTCCTGGGAGCTGTTTTTT
clone size: NA
D gene: NA
V gene: TRBV4-3
J gene: TRBJ2-2

CDR3 protein: CASSSVQGAGGYTF
CDR3 DNA: TGTGCCAGCAGCTCCGTCCAGGGAGCGGGTGGCTACACCTTC
clone size: NA
D gene: NA
V gene: TRBV5-4
J gene: TRBJ1-2

CDR3 protein: CASSQDLKGNTEAFF
CDR3 DNA: TGTGCCAGCAGCCAAGATCTGAAGGGTAACACTGAAGCTTTCTTT
clone size: NA
D gene: NA
V gene: TRBV3-1
J gene: TRBJ1-1

CDR3 protein: CASNPTSGRYNEQFF
CDR3 DNA: TGTGCCAGCAACCCAACTAGCGGCCGTTACAATGAGCAGTTCTTC
clone size: NA
D gene: TRBD2
V gene: TRBV14
J gene: TRBJ2-1

CDR3 protein: CASSMGQTNTEAFF
CDR3 DNA: TGTGCCAGTAGTATGGGACAGACCAACACTGAAGCTTTCTTT
clone size: NA
D gene: TRBD1
V gene: TRBV19
J gene: TRBJ1-1

CDR3 protein: CASSVQGALTNTEAFF
CDR3 DNA: TGTGCCAGCAGCGTACAGGGGGCTTTGACGAACACTGAAGCTTTCTTT
clone size: once
D gene: TRBD1
V gene: TRBV6-6
J gene: TRBJ1-1

CDR3 protein: CASSGGYGYTF
CDR3 DNA: TGTGCCAGCAGTGGGGGCTATGGCTACACCTTC
clone size: NA
D gene: NA
V gene: TRBV2
J gene: TRBJ1-2

CDR3 protein: CASSQTGQHNYGYTF
CDR3 DNA: TGCGCCAGCAGCCAAACGGGACAGCATAACTATGGCTACACCTTC
clone size: NA
D gene: TRBD1
V gene: TRBV5-1
J gene: TRBJ1-2

CDR3 protein: CASSLTGVGNQPQHF
CDR3 DNA: TGTGCCAGCAGTCTGACAGGGGTGGGGAATCAGCCCCAGCATTTT
clone size: NA
D gene: TRBD1
V gene: TRBV27
J gene: TRBJ1-5

CDR3 protein: CASSHSGTGQYF
CDR3 DNA: TGCGCCAGCAGCCACTCCGGGACGGGACAGTACTTC
clone size: NA
D gene: NA
V gene: TRBV4-1
J gene: TRBJ2-7

CDR3 protein: CSVIQGKNYGYTF
CDR3 DNA: TGCAGCGTTATACAGGGGAAGAACTATGGCTACACCTTC
clone size: NA
D gene: TRBD1
V gene: TRBV29-1
J gene: TRBJ1-2

CDR3 protein: CASSGLVNTGELFF
CDR3 DNA: TGTGCCAGCAGTGGACTAGTGAACACCGGGGAGCTGTTTTTT
clone size: NA
D gene: NA
V gene: TRBV2
J gene: TRBJ2-2

CDR3 protein: CATSDSGTAPLETQYF
CDR3 DNA: TGTGCCACCAGTGATTCCGGGACAGCACCATTAGAGACCCAGTACTTC
clone size: NA
D gene: TRBD1
V gene: TRBV24-1
J gene: TRBJ2-5

CDR3 protein: CASSSQTRMGQYF
CDR3 DNA: TGTGCCAGCAGTTCCCAGACCCGGATGGGGCAGTATTTT
clone size: NA
D gene: NA
V gene: TRBV28
J gene: TRBJ2-3

CDR3 protein: CRADRPGGYTF
CDR3 DNA: TGCAGAGCCGACAGGCCTGGGGGCTACACCTTC
clone size: NA
D gene: NA
V gene: TRBV29-1
J gene: TRBJ1-2

CDR3 protein: CATSRDVMGQGELETQYF
CDR3 DNA: TGTGCCACCAGCAGAGATGTTATGGGACAGGGGGAATTGGAGACCCAGTACTTC
clone size: NA
D gene: TRBD1
V gene: TRBV15
J gene: TRBJ2-5